This TCR beta chain was identified during a study of blood T cell repertoires in COVID-19. In the study overall: PBMCs, B-cell-depleted T cells, or T cells provided the cDNA or gDNA that made up the material.

The CDR3 spans 15 residues. From germline, CDR1 is LGHDT and CDR2 YNNKEL (reference sequence). The ends were cut back, 1 base at V and 5 bases at J, with 13 bases in the middle. Original data processing: Nucleated cell counts were estimated from reference gene primer amplification. TCRdb keeps only in-frame clones here, not all; method: immunoSEQ multiplex PCR. Clone size and V and J calls were adopted from that table, with D and trimming inferred from the DNA. Of around 84,000 clones listed, around 78% were seen once; the top ten hold just over 35%. The sequence was collected from a man in his fifties or sixties with COVID-19, enrolled during active disease. This sequence joins TRBV3-1 (or the pseudogene TRBV3-2) and TRBJ2-3, with D possibly matching TRBD2 (6 bases). The material sequenced was peripheral blood. The CDR3: CASSQVGRRGDTQYF. The CDR3 DNA reads as TGTGCCAGCAGCCAAGTCGGGCGGAGGGGAGATACGCAGTATTTT.